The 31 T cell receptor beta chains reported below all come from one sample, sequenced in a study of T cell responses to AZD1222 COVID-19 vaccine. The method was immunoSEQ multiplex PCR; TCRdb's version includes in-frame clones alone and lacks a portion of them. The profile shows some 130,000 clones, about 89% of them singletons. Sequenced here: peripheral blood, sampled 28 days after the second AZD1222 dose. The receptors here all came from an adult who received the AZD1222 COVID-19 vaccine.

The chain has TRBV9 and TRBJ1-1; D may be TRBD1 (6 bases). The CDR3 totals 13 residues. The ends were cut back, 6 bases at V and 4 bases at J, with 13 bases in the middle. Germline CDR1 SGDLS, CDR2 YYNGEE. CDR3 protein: CASMPGVGTEAFF. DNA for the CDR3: TGTGCCAGCATGCCAGGGGTGGGCACTGAAGCTTTCTTT.

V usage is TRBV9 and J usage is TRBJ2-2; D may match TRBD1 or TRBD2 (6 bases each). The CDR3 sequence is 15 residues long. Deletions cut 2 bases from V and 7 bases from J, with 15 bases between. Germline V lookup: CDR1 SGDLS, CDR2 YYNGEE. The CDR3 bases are TGTGCCAGCAGCGTGGGGACGGGGGCGAGCGGGGAGCTGTTTTTT. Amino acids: CASSVGTGASGELFF.

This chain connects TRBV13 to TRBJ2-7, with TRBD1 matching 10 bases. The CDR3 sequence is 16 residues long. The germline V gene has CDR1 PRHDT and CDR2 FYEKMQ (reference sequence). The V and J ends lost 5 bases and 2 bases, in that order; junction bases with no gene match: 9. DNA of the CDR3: TGTGCCAGCAGCCCCCGACAGGGGGCGGTGACCTACGAGCAGTACTTC. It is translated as CASSPRQGAVTYEQYF. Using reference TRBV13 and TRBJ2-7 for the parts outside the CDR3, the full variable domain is AAGVIQSPRHLIKEKRETATLKCYPIPRHDTVYWYQQGPGQDPQFLISFYEKMQSDKGSIPDRFSAQQFSDYHSELNMSSLELGDSALYFCASSPRQGAVTYEQYFGPGTRLTVT.

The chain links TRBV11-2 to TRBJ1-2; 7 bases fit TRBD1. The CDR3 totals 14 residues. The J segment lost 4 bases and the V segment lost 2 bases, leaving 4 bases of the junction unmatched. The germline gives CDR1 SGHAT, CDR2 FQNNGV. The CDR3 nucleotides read TGTGCCAGCAGCTTAACGGACAGGAGCTATGGCTACACCTTC. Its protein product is CASSLTDRSYGYTF.

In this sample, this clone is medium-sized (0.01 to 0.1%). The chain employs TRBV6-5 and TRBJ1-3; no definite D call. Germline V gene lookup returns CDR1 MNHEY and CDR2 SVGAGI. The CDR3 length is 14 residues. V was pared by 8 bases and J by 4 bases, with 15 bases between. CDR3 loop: CASALLGLGNTIYF. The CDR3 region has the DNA TGTGCCAGCGCTCTCCTCGGGCTGGGAAACACCATATATTTT.

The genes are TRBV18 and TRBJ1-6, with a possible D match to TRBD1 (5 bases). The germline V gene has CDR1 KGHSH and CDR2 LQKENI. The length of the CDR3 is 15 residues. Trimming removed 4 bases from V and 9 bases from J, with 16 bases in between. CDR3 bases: TGTGCCAGCTCACAGGGCACCGGGGCCCTTTCACCCCTCCACTTT. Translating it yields CASSQGTGALSPLHF.

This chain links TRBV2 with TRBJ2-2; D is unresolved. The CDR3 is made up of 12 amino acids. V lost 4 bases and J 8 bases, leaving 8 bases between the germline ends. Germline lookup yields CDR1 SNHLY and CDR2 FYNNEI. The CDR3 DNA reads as TGTGCCAGCAGTGTTGGAACAGGGGAGCTGTTTTTT. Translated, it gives CASSVGTGELFF. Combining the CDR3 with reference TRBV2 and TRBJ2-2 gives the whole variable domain EPEVTQTPSHQVTQMGQEVILRCVPISNHLYFYWYRQILGQKVEFLVSFYNNEISEKSEIFDDQFSVERPDGSNFTLKIRSTKLEDSAMYFCASSVGTGELFFGEGSRLTVL.

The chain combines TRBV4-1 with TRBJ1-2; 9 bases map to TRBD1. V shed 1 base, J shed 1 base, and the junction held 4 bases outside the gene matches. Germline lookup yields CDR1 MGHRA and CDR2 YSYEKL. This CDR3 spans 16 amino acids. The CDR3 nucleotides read TGCGCCAGCAGCCAAGCTGGACAGGGGATTAACTATGGCTACACCTTC. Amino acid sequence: CASSQAGQGINYGYTF.

The CDR3 is CASSTNEQFF. The CDR3 DNA follows: TGTGCCAGCAGTACTAATGAGCAGTTCTTC. The chain joins TRBV12-3 or TRBV12-4 to TRBJ2-1; D is undetermined. This CDR3 has 10 amino acids. The ends were cut back, 5 bases at V and 7 bases at J, with 3 bases in the middle.

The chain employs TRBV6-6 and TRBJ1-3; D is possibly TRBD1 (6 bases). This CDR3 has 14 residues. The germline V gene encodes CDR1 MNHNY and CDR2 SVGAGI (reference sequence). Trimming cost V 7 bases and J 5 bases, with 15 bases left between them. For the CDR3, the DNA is TGTGCCAGCACCCCAGGGGAGAGGAGAAACACCATATATTTT. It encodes CASTPGERRNTIYF.

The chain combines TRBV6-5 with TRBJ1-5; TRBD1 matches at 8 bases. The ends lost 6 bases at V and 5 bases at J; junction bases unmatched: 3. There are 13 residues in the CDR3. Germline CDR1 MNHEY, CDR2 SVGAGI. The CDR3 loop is CASSRQGYQPQHF. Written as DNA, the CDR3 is TGTGCCAGCAGCCGACAGGGGTATCAGCCCCAGCATTTT.

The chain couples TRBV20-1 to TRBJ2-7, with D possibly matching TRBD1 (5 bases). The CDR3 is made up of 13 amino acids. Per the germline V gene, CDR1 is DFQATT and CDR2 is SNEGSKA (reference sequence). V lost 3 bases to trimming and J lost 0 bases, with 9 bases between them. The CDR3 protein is CSASAGYSYEQYF. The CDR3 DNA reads TGCAGTGCTAGTGCAGGGTACTCCTACGAGCAGTACTTC.

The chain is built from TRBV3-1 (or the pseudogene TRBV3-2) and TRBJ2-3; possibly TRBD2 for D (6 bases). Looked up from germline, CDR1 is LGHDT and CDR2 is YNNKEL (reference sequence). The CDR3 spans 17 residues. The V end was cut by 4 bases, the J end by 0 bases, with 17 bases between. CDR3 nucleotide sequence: TGTGCCAGCAGCCTTCAGACCCTTGCGGGAAGCACAGATACGCAGTATTTT. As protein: CASSLQTLAGSTDTQYF.

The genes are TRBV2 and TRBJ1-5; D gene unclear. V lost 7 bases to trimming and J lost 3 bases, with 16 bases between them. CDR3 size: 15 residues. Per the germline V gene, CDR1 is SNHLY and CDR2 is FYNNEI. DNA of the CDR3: TGTGCCAGCACCTCTCAGGTACTCAACAATCAGCCCCAGCATTTT. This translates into CASTSQVLNNQPQHF.

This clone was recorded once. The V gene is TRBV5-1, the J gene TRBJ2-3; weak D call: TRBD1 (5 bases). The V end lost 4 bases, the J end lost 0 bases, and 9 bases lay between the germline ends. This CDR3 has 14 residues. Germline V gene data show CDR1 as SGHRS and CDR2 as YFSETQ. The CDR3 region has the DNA TGCGCCAGCAGCCTGACAGAGAGCACAGATACGCAGTATTTT. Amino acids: CASSLTESTDTQYF.

The CDR3 region has the DNA TGTGCCAGCAGTTACGGGACAGGGATGAACACTGAAGCTTTCTTT. Translated, it gives CASSYGTGMNTEAFF. The V gene is TRBV6-5, the J gene TRBJ1-1, with 9 bases fitting TRBD1. Looked up from germline, CDR1 is MNHEY and CDR2 is SVGAGI. V shed 2 bases and J 0 bases; nucleotides not matched to a gene: 1. The CDR3 extends over 15 amino acids.

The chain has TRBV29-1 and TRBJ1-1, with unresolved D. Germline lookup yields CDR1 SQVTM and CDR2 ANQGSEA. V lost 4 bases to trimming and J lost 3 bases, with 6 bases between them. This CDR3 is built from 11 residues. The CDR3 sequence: CSVAAHTEAFF. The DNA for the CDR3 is TGCAGCGTTGCGGCCCACACTGAAGCTTTCTTT.

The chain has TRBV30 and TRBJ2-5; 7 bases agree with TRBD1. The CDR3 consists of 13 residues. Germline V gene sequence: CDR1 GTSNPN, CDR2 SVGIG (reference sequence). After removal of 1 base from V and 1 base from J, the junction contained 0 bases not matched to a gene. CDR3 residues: CAWSGDSQETQYF. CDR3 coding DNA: TGTGCCTGGAGTGGGGACAGCCAAGAGACCCAGTACTTC.

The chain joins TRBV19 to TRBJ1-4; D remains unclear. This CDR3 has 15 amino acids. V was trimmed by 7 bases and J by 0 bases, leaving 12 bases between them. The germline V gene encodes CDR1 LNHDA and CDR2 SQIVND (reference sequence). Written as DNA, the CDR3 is TGTGCCAGTAAAAGCCAGACTGCAACTAATGAAAAACTGTTTTTT. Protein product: CASKSQTATNEKLFF.

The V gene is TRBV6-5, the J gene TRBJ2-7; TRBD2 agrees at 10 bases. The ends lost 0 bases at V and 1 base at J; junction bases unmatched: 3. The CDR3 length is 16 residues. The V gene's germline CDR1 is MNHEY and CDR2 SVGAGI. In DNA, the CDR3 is TGTGCCAGCAGTTACTCGATAGCGGGAGGTTCCTACGAGCAGTACTTC. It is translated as CASSYSIAGGSYEQYF.

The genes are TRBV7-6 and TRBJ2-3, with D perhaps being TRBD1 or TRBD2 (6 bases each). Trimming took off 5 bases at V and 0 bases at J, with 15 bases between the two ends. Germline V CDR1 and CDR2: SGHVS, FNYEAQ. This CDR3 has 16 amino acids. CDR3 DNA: TGTGCCAGCAGCCTTGGGGGGCGGACTAGCACAGATACGCAGTATTTT. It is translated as CASSLGGRTSTDTQYF.

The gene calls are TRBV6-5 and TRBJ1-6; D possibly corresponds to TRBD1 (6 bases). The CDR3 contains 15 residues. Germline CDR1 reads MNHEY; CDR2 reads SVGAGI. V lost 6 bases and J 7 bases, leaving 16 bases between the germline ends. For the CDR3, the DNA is TGTGCCAGCAGCCTGATCCGGGACACAAATTCACCCCTCCACTTT. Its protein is CASSLIRDTNSPLHF.

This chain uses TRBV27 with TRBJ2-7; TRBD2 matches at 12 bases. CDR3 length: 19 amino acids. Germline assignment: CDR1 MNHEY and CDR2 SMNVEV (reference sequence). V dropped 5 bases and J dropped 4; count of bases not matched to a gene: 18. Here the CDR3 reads CASSRNSPETSGSRYEQYF. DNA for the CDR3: TGTGCCAGCAGTCGGAACTCGCCCGAGACTAGCGGGAGTAGGTACGAGCAGTACTTC.

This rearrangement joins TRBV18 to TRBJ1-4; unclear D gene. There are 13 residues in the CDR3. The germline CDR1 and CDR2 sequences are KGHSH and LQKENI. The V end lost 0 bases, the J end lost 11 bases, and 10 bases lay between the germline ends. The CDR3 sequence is CASSPPDPRKLFF. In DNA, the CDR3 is TGTGCCAGCTCACCACCCGACCCTCGGAAACTGTTTTTT. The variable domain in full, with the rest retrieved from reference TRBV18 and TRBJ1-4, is NAGVMQNPRHLVRRRGQEARLRCSPMKGHSHVYWYRQLPEEGLKFMVYLQKENIIDESGMPKERFSAEFPKEGPSILRIQQVVRGDSAAYFCASSPPDPRKLFFGSGTQLSVL.

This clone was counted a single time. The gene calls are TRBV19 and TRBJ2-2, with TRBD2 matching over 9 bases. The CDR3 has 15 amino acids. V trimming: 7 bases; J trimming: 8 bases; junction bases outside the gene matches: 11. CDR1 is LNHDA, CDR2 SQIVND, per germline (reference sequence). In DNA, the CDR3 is TGTGCCAGTACCCTAGCGGGGCAGGGAAGAGGGGAGCTGTTTTTT. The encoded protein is CASTLAGQGRGELFF. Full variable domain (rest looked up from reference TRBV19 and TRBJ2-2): DGGITQSPKYLFRKEGQNVTLSCEQNLNHDAMYWYRQDPGQGLRLIYYSQIVNDFQKGDIAEGYSVSREKKESFPLTVTSAQKNPTAFYLCASTLAGQGRGELFFGEGSRLTVL.

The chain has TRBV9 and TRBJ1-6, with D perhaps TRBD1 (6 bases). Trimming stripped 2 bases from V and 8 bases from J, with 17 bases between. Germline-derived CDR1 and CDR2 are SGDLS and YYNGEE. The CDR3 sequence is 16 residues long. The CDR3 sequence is CASSVAGDFLDSPLHF. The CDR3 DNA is TGTGCCAGCAGCGTGGCAGGGGATTTTCTAGATTCACCCCTCCACTTT. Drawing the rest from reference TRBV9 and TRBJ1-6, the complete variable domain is DSGVTQTPKHLITATGQRVTLRCSPRSGDLSVYWYQQSLDQGLQFLIQYYNGEERAKGNILERFSAQQFPDLHSELNLSSLELGDSALYFCASSVAGDFLDSPLHFGNGTRLTVT.

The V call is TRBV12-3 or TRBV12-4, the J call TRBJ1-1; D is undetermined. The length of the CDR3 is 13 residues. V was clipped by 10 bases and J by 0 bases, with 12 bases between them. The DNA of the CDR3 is TGTGCCACATACCTCGGGTTGAACACTGAAGCTTTCTTT. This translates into CATYLGLNTEAFF.

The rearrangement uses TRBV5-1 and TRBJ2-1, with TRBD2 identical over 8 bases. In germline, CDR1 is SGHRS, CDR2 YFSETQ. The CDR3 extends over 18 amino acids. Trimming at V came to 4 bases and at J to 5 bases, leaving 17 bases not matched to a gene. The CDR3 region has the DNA TGCGCCAGCAGCATCCGGGTCCTGACTAGCGCACGGGACAATGAGCAGTTCTTC. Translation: CASSIRVLTSARDNEQFF.

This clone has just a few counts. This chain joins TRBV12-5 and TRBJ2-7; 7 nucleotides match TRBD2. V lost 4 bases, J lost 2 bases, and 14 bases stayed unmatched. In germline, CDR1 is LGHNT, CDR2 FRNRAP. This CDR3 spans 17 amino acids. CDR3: CASGWGGVASGPYEQYF. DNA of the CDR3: TGTGCTAGTGGTTGGGGCGGGGTAGCTAGCGGACCCTACGAGCAGTACTTC.

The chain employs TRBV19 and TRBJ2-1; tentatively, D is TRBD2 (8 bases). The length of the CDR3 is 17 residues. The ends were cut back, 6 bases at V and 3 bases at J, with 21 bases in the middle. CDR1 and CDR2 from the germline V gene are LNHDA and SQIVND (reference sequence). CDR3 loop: CASSDRGRSGSYNEQFF. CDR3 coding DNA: TGTGCCAGTAGCGATAGGGGGCGGAGCGGGAGCTACAATGAGCAGTTCTTC.

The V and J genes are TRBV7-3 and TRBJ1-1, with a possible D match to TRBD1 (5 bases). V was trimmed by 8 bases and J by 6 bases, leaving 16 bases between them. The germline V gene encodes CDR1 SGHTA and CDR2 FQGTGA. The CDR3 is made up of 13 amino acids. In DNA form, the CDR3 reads TGTGCCAGCCGCCGGGACCCGGGGGCTGAAGCTTTCTTT. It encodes CASRRDPGAEAFF.